The following is a T cell receptor beta chain sequence with its context. The antigen is not known. This record comes from a study of shared clonotypes between healthy human individuals. Findings and limits, study-wide: Only blood was sampled, and tissue TCR repertoires likely differ from blood ones.

The assay was immunoSEQ multiplex PCR, and TCRdb's table has in-frame clones only and misses some. The sample consists of 950,000 to 1,100,000 clones, about 75% of them appearing once. This CDR3 is 14 amino acids long. V lost 1 base and J 2 bases, leaving 6 bases between the germline ends. Per the germline V gene, CDR1 is SGDLS and CDR2 is YYNGEE. Only Caucasian adults living in Nashville, Tennessee made up the donor group. Splitting the CD4+ cells yielded a CD45RA+ naive subset and a CD45RA-negative memory subset. This TCR was sampled from a man younger than 35 in good health. The source material was memory CD4+ T cells sorted from blood. This sample's subset: CD45RA-negative fraction. This chain uses TRBV9 with TRBJ2-2; D ambiguous. The CDR3 region is CASSVTQNTGELFF. The CDR3 DNA sequence: TGTGCCAGCAGCGTAACTCAAAACACCGGGGAGCTGTTTTTT.